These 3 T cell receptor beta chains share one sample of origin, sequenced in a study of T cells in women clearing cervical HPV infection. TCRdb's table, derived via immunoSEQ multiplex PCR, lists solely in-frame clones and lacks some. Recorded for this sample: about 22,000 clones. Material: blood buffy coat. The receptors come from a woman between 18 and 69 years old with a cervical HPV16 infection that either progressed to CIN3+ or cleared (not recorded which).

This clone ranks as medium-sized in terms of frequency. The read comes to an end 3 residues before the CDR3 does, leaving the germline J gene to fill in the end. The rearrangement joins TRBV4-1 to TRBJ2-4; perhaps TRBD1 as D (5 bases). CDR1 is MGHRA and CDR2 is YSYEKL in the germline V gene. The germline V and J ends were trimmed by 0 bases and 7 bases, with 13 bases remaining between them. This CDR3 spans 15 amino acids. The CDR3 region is CASSQDLGQANIQYF. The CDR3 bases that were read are TGCGCCAGCAGCCAAGATTTGGGGCAAGCCAACATT.

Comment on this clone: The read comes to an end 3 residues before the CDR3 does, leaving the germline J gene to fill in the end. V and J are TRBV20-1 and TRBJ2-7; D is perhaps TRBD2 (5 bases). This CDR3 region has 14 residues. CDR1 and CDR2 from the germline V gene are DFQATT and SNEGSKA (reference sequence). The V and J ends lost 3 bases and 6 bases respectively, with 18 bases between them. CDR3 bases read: TGCAGTGCTAGGATGGACTCAAGAGTCCCCGAG. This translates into CSARMDSRVPE. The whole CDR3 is CSARMDSRVPEQYF.

The covered CDR3 bases are TGCGCCAGCAGCTTTCCTACCGAGACC. Its protein is CASSFPTET. The whole CDR3 sequence is CASSFPTETQYF. The chain combines TRBV5-1 with TRBJ2-5, with D hard to call. With the read ending 3 residues before the CDR3 end, the germline J gene is used to fill in that end. The germline V gene has CDR1 SGHRS and CDR2 YFSETQ. CDR3 length: 12 residues. Trimming cost V 2 bases and J 5 bases, with 7 bases left between them.